These T cell receptor beta chains were read from a single sample in a study of PD-L1 blockade in urothelial cancer. Libraries were prepared by immunoSEQ multiplex PCR; TCRdb keeps only in-frame clonotypes and omits some of them. Here the sample spans about 130,000 clones, around 84% being singletons. The sample consisted of PBMCs, taken around atezolizumab (anti-PD-L1) treatment. The receptors were sampled from a man in his fifties or sixties with urothelial cancer. CDR3s include the opening cysteine and the closing phenylalanine or tryptophan.

V gene	J gene	CDR3 protein
TRBV9	TRBJ1-1	CASSVVRNTEAFF
TRBV12-5	TRBJ2-1	CASGLREYEQFF
TRBV5-8	TRBJ2-2	CASKRTGGAIGELFF
TRBV21-1	TRBJ1-3	CASSKSRCGTPVSGNTIYF
TRBV19	TRBJ1-3	CASIKPGRGSGNTIYF
TRBV6-1	TRBJ1-2	CAIPRGAYGYTF
TRBV15	TRBJ1-1	CATSRDPQRRDTEAFF
TRBV5-1	TRBJ1-1	CASSGGGANAEAFF
TRBV10-3	TRBJ1-5	CAISEGVLGQPQHF
TRBV4-1	TRBJ1-5	CASSQGVGTGRMEPQHF
TRBV4-2	TRBJ2-7	CASSQASGISYEQYF
TRBV7-9	TRBJ1-2	CASSLEGASIGYTF
TRBV5-6	TRBJ2-7	CASSLLGRSYEQYF
TRBV7-6	TRBJ1-5	CASSTDINSNQPQHF
TRBV14	TRBJ1-3	CASSQQWTGGNTIYF
TRBV28	TRBJ2-3	CASSLTPTGGDTQYF
TRBV11-3	TRBJ2-3	CASSSQDTQYF
TRBV7-6	TRBJ2-3	CASSLGDYTSDTQYF
TRBV5-4	TRBJ1-1	CASSPTGGSEAFF
TRBV6-5	TRBJ2-7	CASSSTGTGVYEQYF
TRBV7-8	TRBJ2-1	CASSLTAGGHFF
TRBV6-4	TRBJ2-3	CASSDNGGSDTQYF
TRBV7-9	TRBJ1-1	CASSLEGVGGAGDTEAFF
TRBV7-9	TRBJ2-7	CASSLVQGIGYEQYF
TRBV7-2	TRBJ1-5	CASSPQGSNQPQHF
TRBV11-2	TRBJ1-6	CASSLGTDSPLHF
TRBV5-1	TRBJ2-1	CASSSGQGAYNEQFF